These T cell receptor beta chains were read from a single sample in a study of OX40 agonist ivuxolimab in advanced cancers. Libraries were prepared by immunoSEQ multiplex PCR; TCRdb keeps only in-frame clonotypes and omits some of them. The table has tens of thousands of clones, about 85% seen once. The sequencing used CD4+ or CD8+ T cells sorted from blood, collected in a trial of the OX40 agonist ivuxolimab. The receptors come from an adult with an advanced solid tumor such as melanoma, head and neck, liver or kidney cancer. Both conserved end residues are part of each CDR3. D genes are given only for firm matches. Size values are once, few and many counts, or a class for expanded clones, and some rows have none.

clone size,V gene,D gene,J gene,CDR3 DNA,CDR3 protein
NA,TRBV6-1,TRBD1,TRBJ2-1,TGTGCCAGCAGTGAAGAGAGGACAGGGTACAATGAGCAGTTCTTC,CASSEERTGYNEQFF
NA,TRBV6-1,NA,TRBJ1-5,TGTGCCAGCAGTGGGACGACGGGGCAGCCCCAGCATTTT,CASSGTTGQPQHF
NA,TRBV6-5,TRBD1,TRBJ1-1,TGTGCCAGCAGTTACTCAGGACAGGGGGGGACTGAAGCTTTCTTT,CASSYSGQGGTEAFF
NA,TRBV7-9,TRBD1,TRBJ1-6,TGTGCCAGCAGCTCACCGGGACAGAATAATTCACCCCTCCACTTT,CASSSPGQNNSPLHF
few,TRBV19,NA,TRBJ1-5,TGTGCCAGTAGCCAATACCCCCTGGCCAGGGGTGATCAGCCCCAGCATTTT,CASSQYPLARGDQPQHF
NA,TRBV11-2,NA,TRBJ1-2,TGTGCCAGCAGCTTATTGGGGGACACTAACTATGGCTACACCTTC,CASSLLGDTNYGYTF
NA,TRBV19,TRBD1,TRBJ1-4,TGTGCCAGTAGTATAGATCAAGGGGGCGGTGAAAAACTGTTTTTT,CASSIDQGGGEKLFF
few,TRBV7-2,TRBD1,TRBJ1-2,TGTGCCAGCAGCCAACAGGGACAGAACTATGGCTACACCTTC,CASSQQGQNYGYTF
NA,TRBV4-2,NA,TRBJ1-2,TGTGCCAGCAGCTTGGCTGCATGGACCCGCGGGGACTATGGCTACACCTTC,CASSLAAWTRGDYGYTF
NA,TRBV23-1,TRBD1,TRBJ2-2,TGCGCCAGCAGTCGGCCCGCGACTAATCACAGGGGATCCACCGGGGAGCTGTTTTTT,CASSRPATNHRGSTGELFF
NA,TRBV18,NA,TRBJ2-1,TGTGCCAGCTCATCCCGGACCGACAATGAGCAGTTCTTC,CASSSRTDNEQFF
once,TRBV18,NA,TRBJ2-6,TGTGCCAGCTCAATAACCACGAGCTCTGGGGCCAACGTCCTGACTTTC,CASSITTSSGANVLTF
NA,TRBV18,NA,TRBJ1-2,TGTGCCAGCTCACCCCCCGGGGATCGTTATGGCTACACCTTC,CASSPPGDRYGYTF
NA,TRBV7-3,TRBD2,TRBJ2-1,TGTGCCAGCAGCCAAGGACTAGCGGGGAGGAATGAGCAGTTCTTC,CASSQGLAGRNEQFF
NA,TRBV30,NA,TRBJ1-5,TGTGCCTGGAGTGTACTTAGGGGCGATCAGCCCCAGCATTTT,CAWSVLRGDQPQHF
NA,TRBV29-1,NA,TRBJ2-5,TGCAGCGTTGACAGGGGGGAACAAGAGACCCAGTACTTC,CSVDRGEQETQYF
NA,TRBV12-5,TRBD2,TRBJ2-5,TGTGCTAGTGGCCTGGGACTAGCGGAGCAAGAGACCCAGTACTTC,CASGLGLAEQETQYF
once,TRBV7-8,NA,TRBJ1-2,TGTGCCAGCAGCTACCCCAAGGACAGCCAGCTAACCTATGGCTACACCTTC,CASSYPKDSQLTYGYTF
few,TRBV19,NA,TRBJ2-3,TGTGCCAGTAGTAGTCTAATGGCGGGCTTGGCAAATACGCAGTATTTT,CASSSLMAGLANTQYF
NA,TRBV15,TRBD1,TRBJ2-7,TGTGCCACCAGCAGAGGGGGGACAGGGACCTACGAGCAGTACTTC,CATSRGGTGTYEQYF
NA,TRBV7-9,TRBD1,TRBJ2-7,TGTGCCAGCAGCGAGCGAGGGACAGGGGCCCACGAGCAGTACTTC,CASSERGTGAHEQYF
NA,TRBV19,TRBD2,TRBJ2-1,TGTGCCAGCCAACTAAGCGGGAGGGGGCGCGATGAGCAGTTCTTC,CASQLSGRGRDEQFF
NA,TRBV7-8,NA,TRBJ2-7,TGTGCCAGCACCCCAGGTGTTCGGGAAGAGCAGTACTTC,CASTPGVREEQYF
once,TRBV2,NA,TRBJ2-7,TGTGCCAGCAGTGTTCAGGGATTGGTCGAGCAGTACTTC,CASSVQGLVEQYF
NA,TRBV27,TRBD2,TRBJ2-7,TGTGCCAGCAGTGGTGGCACTAGCGGGAGCCACGAGCAGTACTTC,CASSGGTSGSHEQYF
few,TRBV5-4,NA,TRBJ2-5,TGTGCCAGCAGCCTCCGGGAGACCCAGTACTTC,CASSLRETQYF
NA,TRBV6-1,NA,TRBJ1-2,TGTGCCAGCAAGGGGCGGGAGTACGATGGCTACACCTTC,CASKGREYDGYTF
NA,TRBV19,NA,TRBJ1-4,TGTGCCAGTAGTATAGAAGCAGGCTCTCGTGAAAAACTGTTTTTT,CASSIEAGSREKLFF
NA,TRBV2,TRBD1,TRBJ1-5,TGTGCCAGCAGACGACGGACAGGGGATCAGCCCCAGCATTTT,CASRRRTGDQPQHF
few,TRBV28,TRBD1,TRBJ2-7,TGTGCCAGCAGTTTCCCTTATGTCAGGGGGCTCTACGAGCAGTACTTC,CASSFPYVRGLYEQYF
once,TRBV19,NA,TRBJ2-1,TGTGCCAGTAGTATAGTTTCTAGCGACAATGAGCAGTTCTTC,CASSIVSSDNEQFF
NA,TRBV2,TRBD1,TRBJ2-7,TGTGCCAGCAGACCCCGGACAGGAACCTACGAGCAGTACTTC,CASRPRTGTYEQYF
NA,TRBV28,TRBD1,TRBJ1-2,TGTGCCAGCAGTCTTGACAGGGCGGGCTATGGCTACACCTTC,CASSLDRAGYGYTF
NA,TRBV15,NA,TRBJ1-1,TGTGCCACCAGCAGTGAACAGGGATTTTACACTGAAGCTTTCTTT,CATSSEQGFYTEAFF
NA,TRBV6-1,NA,TRBJ2-1,TGTGCCAGCAGTGAAGCGGGGGGCTCCTACAATGAGCAGTTCTTC,CASSEAGGSYNEQFF
NA,TRBV10-3,NA,TRBJ1-5,TGTGCCATCAGTGGTCCGGGGAATCAGCCCCAGCATTTT,CAISGPGNQPQHF
once,TRBV11-3,NA,TRBJ2-1,TGTGCCAGCAGCTTAGGACCCTCTAGAGATGAGCAGTTCTTC,CASSLGPSRDEQFF
NA,TRBV6-6,NA,TRBJ1-4,TGTGCCAGCAATGACAGGACCAGTGAAAAACTGTTTTTT,CASNDRTSEKLFF
NA,TRBV19,NA,TRBJ2-7,TGTGCCAGTAGTAGTGGCGGTTCCTCCTACGAGCAGTACTTC,CASSSGGSSYEQYF
NA,TRBV28,TRBD2,TRBJ2-1,TGTGCCAGCAGTCGATTCCGACTAGCGGTCTTTTACAATGAGCAGTTCTTC,CASSRFRLAVFYNEQFF
NA,TRBV27,NA,TRBJ2-2,TGTGCCAGCAGTTTATCACACACCGGGGAGCTGTTTTTT,CASSLSHTGELFF
once,TRBV20-1,NA,TRBJ1-1,TGCAGTGCCACTGGGACACTAGCTTTCTTT,CSATGTLAFF
NA,TRBV4-1,TRBD1,TRBJ1-2,TGCGCCAGCAGCCAAGAAGGAGGGACAGGGACGGATGGCTACACCTTC,CASSQEGGTGTDGYTF
NA,TRBV2,NA,TRBJ1-6,TGTGCCAGCAGTGAAGAGGCGATGAATAATTCACCCCTCCACTTT,CASSEEAMNNSPLHF
NA,TRBV29-1,NA,TRBJ1-1,TGCAGCGTTGCCCCGACAGGAATGAACACTGAAGCTTTCTTT,CSVAPTGMNTEAFF
NA,TRBV6-1,TRBD2,TRBJ2-1,TGTGCCAGCATCCCGGGGACTAGCGGGTGGAATGAGCAGTTCTTC,CASIPGTSGWNEQFF
NA,TRBV6-1,NA,TRBJ1-5,TGTGCCAGCAGTGAAGGGCTGAGGGATCAGCCCCAGCATTTT,CASSEGLRDQPQHF
NA,TRBV11-2,NA,TRBJ2-7,TGTGCCACCCGTAACCCAACCACGAACGAGCAGTACTTC,CATRNPTTNEQYF
NA,TRBV5-1,NA,TRBJ1-1,TGCGCCAGCAGCTTGGTGTCAGAGAACACTGAAGCTTTCTTT,CASSLVSENTEAFF
few,TRBV4-2,TRBD1,TRBJ2-2,TGTGCCAGCAGCCAGGGGACAGGGGGCGCAGAGGCCGGGGAGCTGTTTTTT,CASSQGTGGAEAGELFF
few,TRBV5-1,NA,TRBJ1-3,TGCGCCAGCAGCTTCGATACAGGCTCTGGAAACACCATATATTTT,CASSFDTGSGNTIYF
NA,TRBV11-2,NA,TRBJ2-2,TGTGCCAGCAGCCCTCTGGGGGAGCTGTTTTTT,CASSPLGELFF
few,TRBV2,NA,TRBJ2-1,TGTGCCAGCAGTGGAAAAAACAGGGCGACCGACAATGAGCAGTTCTTC,CASSGKNRATDNEQFF
few,TRBV27,TRBD1,TRBJ1-1,TGTGCCAGCAGTTCGGGACAGGGGGGGACTGAAGCTTTCTTT,CASSSGQGGTEAFF
NA,TRBV30,TRBD1,TRBJ1-1,TGTGCCTCACACAGGGGCCCGAACACTGAAGCTTTCTTT,CASHRGPNTEAFF